The next 21 T cell receptor beta chains were all read from a single sample in a study of OX40 agonist ivuxolimab in advanced cancers. The method was immunoSEQ multiplex PCR; TCRdb's version includes in-frame clones alone and lacks a portion of them. The table shows 48,000 or so clones, with 80% to 90% occurring only once. This material consisted of CD4+ or CD8+ T cells sorted from blood, taken in a trial of the OX40 agonist ivuxolimab. All receptors derive from an adult with an advanced solid tumor such as melanoma, head and neck, liver or kidney cancer.

The V and J genes are TRBV7-2 and TRBJ1-5, with D hard to call. The germline V gene encodes CDR1 SGHTA and CDR2 FQGNSA. This CDR3 contains 14 residues. V shed 1 base and J shed 2 bases, with 6 bases lying between them. CDR3 in amino acids: CASSLVPGNQPQHF. CDR3 sequence (DNA): TGTGCCAGCAGCTTAGTCCCGGGCAATCAGCCCCAGCATTTT. Full variable domain (outside the CDR3, taken from reference TRBV7-2 and TRBJ1-5): GAGVSQSPSNKVTEKGKDVELRCDPISGHTALYWYRQSLGQGLEFLIYFQGNSAPDKSGLPSDRFSAERTGGSVSTLTIQRTQQEDSAVYLCASSLVPGNQPQHFGDGTRLSIL.

The CDR3 sequence is CASRQGTEAFF. In nucleotides, the CDR3 is TGTGCCAGCAGACAGGGCACTGAAGCTTTCTTT. V gene TRBV6-1 combines with J gene TRBJ1-1, with D possibly TRBD1 on 6 matching bases. This CDR3 contains 11 residues. CDR1 and CDR2 from the germline V gene are MNHNS and SASEGT. V was pared by 6 bases and J by 4 bases, with 6 bases between.

V and J are TRBV5-1 and TRBJ2-1, with a tentative D call TRBD2 (7 bases). The germline V gene encodes CDR1 SGHRS and CDR2 YFSETQ. CDR3 length: 16 amino acids. V gave up 5 bases and J gave up 3 bases, with 18 bases separating them. CDR3 nucleotide sequence: TGCGCCAGCAGACACACGACGGGGGGCGACTACAATGAGCAGTTCTTC. It encodes CASRHTTGGDYNEQFF.

The gene calls are TRBV5-6 and TRBJ1-1; D is possibly TRBD1 (6 bases). Germline values: CDR1 SGHDT, CDR2 YYEEEE. Trimming stripped 2 bases from V and 7 bases from J, with 18 bases between. CDR3 length: 15 residues. The CDR3 loop is CASSLTVGRGYEAFF. The CDR3 nucleotides are TGTGCCAGCAGCTTAACGGTGGGCAGGGGATATGAAGCTTTCTTT. The full variable domain, rest sourced from reference TRBV5-6 and TRBJ1-1, is DAGVTQSPTHLIKTRGQQVTLRCSPKSGHDTVSWYQQALGQGPQFIFQYYEEEERQRGNFPDRFSGHQFPNYSSELNVNALLLGDSALYLCASSLTVGRGYEAFFGQGTRLTVV.

Of note for this clone: A read error may produce the germline difference seen at one junction end. This chain uses TRBV7-7 with TRBJ2-2; TRBD2 matches 13 bases. The germline CDR1 and CDR2 sequences are SSHAT and FNYEAQ (reference sequence). This CDR3 region has 18 residues. In DNA form, the CDR3 reads TGTGCTAGCAGCTCCGGCACTAGCGGGGGGGTGGACACCGGGGAGCTGTTTTTT. As protein: CASSSGTSGGVDTGELFF.

This clone showed up many times. V usage is TRBV28 and J usage is TRBJ2-3; no clear D gene. This CDR3 comprises 12 residues. Deletions cut 3 bases from V and 6 bases from J, with 7 bases between. The germline V gene has CDR1 MDHEN and CDR2 SYDVKM. CDR3 nucleotide sequence: TGTGCCAGCAGTTTCGTCAGGGATACGCAGTATTTT. Its translation is CASSFVRDTQYF.

The count of this clone is one. This rearrangement joins TRBV28 to TRBJ2-7; D is ambiguous. There are 13 residues in the CDR3. V lost 10 bases and J 4 bases, leaving 17 bases between the germline ends. Germline V gives CDR1 MDHEN, CDR2 SYDVKM. The chain's CDR3 is CATNGQSNYEQYF. The DNA for the CDR3 is TGTGCCACTAATGGGCAGTCGAATTACGAGCAGTACTTC. Full variable domain (outside the CDR3, taken from reference TRBV28 and TRBJ2-7): DVKVTQSSRYLVKRTGEKVFLECVQDMDHENMFWYRQDPGLGLRLIYFSYDVKMKEKGDIPEGYSVSREKKERFSLILESASTNQTSMYLCATNGQSNYEQYFGPGTRLTVT.

The chain is built from TRBV6-6 and TRBJ2-5; maybe TRBD2 (6 bases). This CDR3 is built from 15 residues. Germline loops: CDR1 MNHNY, CDR2 SVGAGI (reference sequence). Deletions cut 0 bases from V and 3 bases from J, with 11 bases between. CDR3 DNA: TGTGCCAGCAGTTACTCGACTAGTTTTGAAGAGACCCAGTACTTC. The encoded protein is CASSYSTSFEETQYF.

The rearrangement uses TRBV4-1 and TRBJ1-5; D gene uncertain. The germline V gene encodes CDR1 MGHRA and CDR2 YSYEKL. V lost 5 bases, J lost 1 base, and 12 bases lay in between. The CDR3 consists of 15 residues. Here the CDR3 DNA reads TGCGCCAGCAGCGCCTCCGAGCTCAGCAATCAGCCCCAGCATTTT. Its translation is CASSASELSNQPQHF.

This clone was detected once. The V gene is TRBV2, the J gene TRBJ2-7, with D perhaps being TRBD1 or TRBD2 (5 bases each). V was clipped by 3 bases and J by 5 bases, with 17 bases between them. From germline, CDR1 is SNHLY and CDR2 FYNNEI. The CDR3 is 15 amino acids. CDR3 region: CASSDPLGTPHEQYF. CDR3 bases: TGTGCCAGCAGTGACCCGCTGGGGACCCCCCACGAGCAGTACTTC.

The V call is TRBV30, the J call TRBJ2-3; D is uncertain. This CDR3 is built from 13 residues. Germline CDR1 reads GTSNPN; CDR2 reads SVGIG (reference sequence). V lost 3 bases to trimming and J lost 14 bases, with 21 bases between them. The DNA of the CDR3 is TGTGCCTGGAGCTATCACCAGACCTATGTGACGTATTTT. Encoded protein: CAWSYHQTYVTYF.

The chain couples TRBV4-1 to TRBJ1-4, with 8 bases matching TRBD1. The CDR3 is made up of 16 amino acids. With 3 bases clipped from V and 0 bases from J, the junction kept 3 bases outside the gene matches. Germline V gene sequence: CDR1 MGHRA, CDR2 YSYEKL. The CDR3 DNA is TGCGCCAGCAGCCAGGCGGGACAGGCAACTAATGAAAAACTGTTTTTT. Translating gives CASSQAGQATNEKLFF.

The genes are TRBV29-1 and TRBJ1-1; unclear D gene. V dropped 0 bases and J dropped 4 bases, with 6 bases sitting between them. Germline V gene data show CDR1 as SQVTM and CDR2 as ANQGSEA. The CDR3 contains 12 residues. Here the CDR3 DNA reads TGCAGCGTTGAAGACGGAGGCACTGAAGCTTTCTTT. It translates to CSVEDGGTEAFF.

This chain uses TRBV14 with TRBJ2-3, with D hard to call. Germline CDR1 reads SGHDN; CDR2 reads FVKESK. V lost 2 bases to trimming and J lost 2 bases, with 5 bases between them. The CDR3 extends over 13 amino acids. CDR3 sequence (DNA): TGTGCCAGCAGCCAAAGGAACACAGATACGCAGTATTTT. This encodes CASSQRNTDTQYF.

This chain links TRBV2 with TRBJ1-5; a weak D match, TRBD1 (5 bases). The CDR3 totals 11 residues. Germline assignment: CDR1 SNHLY and CDR2 FYNNEI. V lost 6 bases to trimming and J lost 7 bases, with 7 bases between them. The CDR3 here is CASRGDQPQHF. The CDR3, as DNA: TGTGCCAGCAGAGGGGACCAGCCCCAGCATTTT.

This clone came up a few times. The rearrangement links TRBV27 to TRBJ1-6, with 10 positions matching TRBD1. There are 15 residues in the CDR3. The trim removed 7 bases at V and 6 bases at J, leaving 6 bases unmatched. Germline lookup yields CDR1 MNHEY and CDR2 SMNVEV (reference sequence). The DNA for the CDR3 is TGTGCCAGCACCGATTGGACAGGGGGTAATTCACCCCTCCACTTT. This codes for CASTDWTGGNSPLHF.

Written as DNA, the CDR3 is TGTGCCAGCAGCGGCCCGCCCAGCGGGGGGCCAAGCTCCTACAATGAGCAGTTCTTC. It specifies CASSGPPSGGPSSYNEQFF. The V and J genes are TRBV9 and TRBJ2-1; TRBD2 matches at 9 bases. This CDR3 is 19 amino acids long. Germline V gives CDR1 SGDLS, CDR2 YYNGEE. Losses at the gene ends were 3 bases for V and 0 bases for J; bases not matched to a gene: 13.

The chain recombines TRBV6-5 with TRBJ2-7, with D perhaps matching TRBD2 (5 bases). Trimming shortened V by 3 bases and J by 1 base, and 7 bases separated the two germline ends. The CDR3 length is 13 residues. Germline V gives CDR1 MNHEY, CDR2 SVGAGI. CDR3 sequence (DNA): TGTGCCAGCAGTTATGGGGAGTCCTACGAGCAGTACTTC. Protein product: CASSYGESYEQYF.

This clone showed up just once. The chain uses TRBV4-1 and TRBJ2-1; D ambiguous. The length of the CDR3 is 13 residues. CDR1 and CDR2 from the germline V gene are MGHRA and YSYEKL. The ends were cut back, 3 bases at V and 7 bases at J, with 10 bases in the middle. CDR3 coding DNA: TGCGCCAGCAGCCAGATCTTAGGTAATGAGCAGTTCTTC. Encoded protein: CASSQILGNEQFF.

The V gene is TRBV4-1, the J gene TRBJ2-2; D remains ambiguous. The ends were cut back, 0 bases at V and 5 bases at J, with 7 bases in the middle. The CDR3 length is 14 residues. Germline loops: CDR1 MGHRA, CDR2 YSYEKL. For the CDR3, the DNA is TGCGCCAGCAGCCAAGATAGCAGGACCGGGGAGCTGTTTTTT. Translating it yields CASSQDSRTGELFF.

The chain combines TRBV14 with TRBJ1-2, with D unresolved. The CDR3 length is 15 residues. V gave up 1 base and J gave up 4 bases, with 13 bases separating them. The V gene's germline CDR1 is SGHDN and CDR2 FVKESK. CDR3 in amino acids: CASSQVPTRLYGYTF. DNA of the CDR3: TGTGCCAGCAGCCAAGTCCCCACGAGACTCTATGGCTACACCTTC.